This T cell receptor (beta chain) was recovered during a study of cytomegalovirus exposure and HLA in healthy donors. The PCR used 60 Vbeta and 13 Jbeta primers. TCRdb's copy holds only in-frame clones and misses some; the assay was immunoSEQ multiplex PCR. The repertoire holds more than 200,000 clones, with less than 85% as singletons. General observations from the study: Accurate predictions that matched the HLA-A and HLA-B alleles of most subjects were reportedly made from TCR beta sequences.

To note about this clone: Its antigen is not known.

Trimming pared 1 base from V and 4 bases from J, leaving 13 bases between. The CDR3 loop spans 16 amino acids. In germline, CDR1 is SEHNR, CDR2 FQNEAQ (reference sequence). This chain links TRBV7-9 with TRBJ2-2; D may be TRBD1 (6 bases). The receptor comes from a girl under 10 years old in good health and CMV-seronegative. The sample comprised PBMCs. The CDR3 bases are TGTGCCAGCAGCTTAGTTCGCAGGGGTAGCACCGGGGAGCTGTTTTTT. Translating it yields CASSLVRRGSTGELFF.